Sequencing of this T cell receptor beta chain was carried out in a study of blood T cell repertoires in COVID-19. Per the germline V gene, CDR1 is ENHRY and CDR2 is SYGVKD. V lost 6 bases, J lost 0 bases, and 10 bases lay in between. CDR3 length: 14 amino acids. Assay: immunoSEQ multiplex PCR; the TCRdb copy retains only in-frame clones and omits some. The table lists about 200,000 clones, 65% to 90% of them singletons, with around 2.5% in the top ten. Sequenced: peripheral blood. The rearrangement joins TRBV10-3 to TRBJ2-3; D perhaps matches TRBD1 (5 bases). The receptor was derived from a woman between 70 and 85 years old with COVID-19, enrolled during active disease. The CDR3 region has the DNA TGTGCCATCAGAGGGGCAGGTAGCACAGATACGCAGTATTTT. Translating gives CAIRGAGSTDTQYF.